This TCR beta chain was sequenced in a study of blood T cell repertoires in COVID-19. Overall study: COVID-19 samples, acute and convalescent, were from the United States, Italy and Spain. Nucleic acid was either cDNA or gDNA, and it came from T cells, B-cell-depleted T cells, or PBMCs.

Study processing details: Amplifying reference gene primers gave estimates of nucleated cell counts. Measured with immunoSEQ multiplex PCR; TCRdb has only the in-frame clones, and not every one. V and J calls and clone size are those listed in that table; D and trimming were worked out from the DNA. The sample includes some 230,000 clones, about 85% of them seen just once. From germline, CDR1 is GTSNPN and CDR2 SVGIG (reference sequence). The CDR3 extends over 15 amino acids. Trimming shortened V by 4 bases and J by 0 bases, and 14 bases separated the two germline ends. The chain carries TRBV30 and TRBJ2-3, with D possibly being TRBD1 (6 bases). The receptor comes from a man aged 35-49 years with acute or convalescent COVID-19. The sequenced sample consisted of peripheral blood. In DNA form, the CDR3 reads TGTGCCTGGATACCAGGGGCCTCTAGCACAGATACGCAGTATTTT. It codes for CAWIPGASSTDTQYF.